The 6 T cell receptor beta chains listed next were all sequenced from one sample in a study of siplizumab effects on memory and regulatory T cells. Profiling relied on immunoSEQ multiplex PCR, and the TCRdb table lists in-frame clones only, not all of them. The sample comprises 57,000 or so clones, over 85% of which are singletons, and around two fifths rests with the top ten. The sample taken for sequencing was CD8+ T cells sorted from blood. The receptors were gathered from a human donor in good health.

The chain couples TRBV2 to TRBJ2-1; D is unresolved. V lost 3 bases and J lost 1, with 10 bases in between. The germline V gene has CDR1 SNHLY and CDR2 FYNNEI. The CDR3 has 15 amino acids. The CDR3 bases are TGTGCCAGCAGTGACCTCGACAAATCCTACAATGAGCAGTTCTTC. This gives the protein CASSDLDKSYNEQFF.

This clone was seen only a few times. This chain connects TRBV9 to TRBJ1-1; D gene unclear. The CDR3 contains 14 residues. With 4 bases removed from V and 3 bases from J, the gap between germline ends came to 13 bases. Germline CDR1 SGDLS, CDR2 YYNGEE. CDR3 in DNA: TGTGCCAGCAGCAGGACGAGCTGGGACACTGAAGCTTTCTTT. Amino acids: CASSRTSWDTEAFF. The full variable domain, in which reference TRBV9 and TRBJ1-1 provide the parts outside the CDR3, is DSGVTQTPKHLITATGQRVTLRCSPRSGDLSVYWYQQSLDQGLQFLIQYYNGEERAKGNILERFSAQQFPDLHSELNLSSLELGDSALYFCASSRTSWDTEAFFGQGTRLTVV.

The CDR3 sequence is CASSLMSSGTNIQYF. As DNA, the CDR3 is TGTGCCAGCAGTTTAATGAGTAGCGGGACGAACATTCAGTACTTC. This chain joins TRBV27 and TRBJ2-4; 8 bases align to TRBD2. This CDR3 has 15 amino acids. The V segment lost 2 bases and the J segment 7 bases; nucleotides outside the gene matches: 7. CDR1 is MNHEY and CDR2 is SMNVEV in the germline V gene (reference sequence).

The J gene is TRBJ2-1, the V gene TRBV28; D unresolved. This CDR3 spans 10 amino acids. The germline V and J ends were trimmed by 3 bases and 8 bases, with 2 bases remaining between them. Germline V CDR1 and CDR2: MDHEN, SYDVKM. CDR3 sequence: CASSFHEQFF. For the CDR3, the DNA is TGTGCCAGCAGTTTCCATGAGCAGTTCTTC.

The rearrangement joins TRBV29-1 to TRBJ2-3; D is uncertain. The length of the CDR3 is 13 residues. Germline lookup yields CDR1 SQVTM and CDR2 ANQGSEA. V lost 7 bases to trimming and J lost 0 bases, with 11 bases between them. CDR3: CSAAGLSTDTQYF. The CDR3 DNA reads as TGCAGCGCGGCTGGGCTGAGCACAGATACGCAGTATTTT.

This clone was seen a single time. The V gene is TRBV7-9, the J gene TRBJ2-7; D unclear. With 4 bases removed from V and 6 bases from J, the gap between germline ends came to 10 bases. The CDR3 is 12 amino acids. In germline, CDR1 is SEHNR, CDR2 FQNEAQ (reference sequence). As DNA, the CDR3 is TGTGCCAGCAGCTCCCAAGGCTTCGAGCAGTACTTC. Protein sequence: CASSSQGFEQYF.